Listed below are T cell receptor beta chains from one sample, sequenced in a study of regulatory T cells in long-lasting Graves disease. TCRdb re-analysed the multiplex PCR reads in MiXCR, keeping a single row per CDR3 protein. There are around 420,000 distinct CDR3 sequences in the sample; 14% to 15% occur only once, and approximately 8% lies in the top ten. These data are also associated with another study on T cells in Graves' hyperthyroidism and ophthalmopathy.

Specimen: peripheral blood mononuclear cells (PBMCs), collected at new diagnosis, from a patient treated with antithyroid drugs. All receptors derive from a woman between 40 and 55 years old with Graves disease. CDR3s leave out the opening cysteine and the closing phenylalanine or tryptophan. Each record gives: CDR3 protein, J gene, V gene, clone size. Clone size is given for some rows only: seen once, a few or many times, or a class if the clone is expanded.

cdr3_aa: ANKRGYDSNQPQH; j_call: TRBJ1-5; v_call: TRBV19; clone_size: -
cdr3_aa: ASSLNYNSGTDTQY; j_call: TRBJ2-3; v_call: TRBV27; clone_size: -
cdr3_aa: ATSRGGQGGETQY; j_call: TRBJ2-5; v_call: TRBV15; clone_size: many
cdr3_aa: ASSPPGVDTQY; j_call: TRBJ2-3; v_call: TRBV7-9; clone_size: few
cdr3_aa: AWSLGLISGANVLT; j_call: TRBJ2-6; v_call: TRBV30; clone_size: -
cdr3_aa: AIRDYYNEQF; j_call: TRBJ2-1; v_call: TRBV19; clone_size: -
cdr3_aa: ASSLARGRNAGNEQF; j_call: TRBJ2-1; v_call: TRBV11-1; clone_size: many
cdr3_aa: ASSQGTVRGTAYVPYQETQY; j_call: TRBJ2-5; v_call: TRBV3-1; clone_size: many
cdr3_aa: SVEVGRADTEAF; j_call: TRBJ1-1; v_call: TRBV29-1; clone_size: many
cdr3_aa: ASSPRTSGRASYNEQF; j_call: TRBJ2-1; v_call: TRBV9; clone_size: many
cdr3_aa: ASSPPGSTGELF; j_call: TRBJ2-2; v_call: TRBV7-9; clone_size: many
cdr3_aa: ASSLGQGTGADTQY; j_call: TRBJ2-3; v_call: TRBV7-9; clone_size: few
cdr3_aa: ASSAYAGPQETQY; j_call: TRBJ2-5; v_call: TRBV7-3; clone_size: many
cdr3_aa: SARDPREADTQY; j_call: TRBJ2-3; v_call: TRBV20-1; clone_size: -
cdr3_aa: ASTSPGGWGDANTGELF; j_call: TRBJ2-2; v_call: TRBV28; clone_size: -
cdr3_aa: ATSAGTSGRRDEQF; j_call: TRBJ2-1; v_call: TRBV24-1; clone_size: -
cdr3_aa: AIRRDRASNTEAF; j_call: TRBJ1-1; v_call: TRBV10-3; clone_size: -
cdr3_aa: ASSLRDGTYEQY; j_call: TRBJ2-7; v_call: TRBV13; clone_size: few
cdr3_aa: ATRPLRDFQETQY; j_call: TRBJ2-5; v_call: TRBV27; clone_size: many
cdr3_aa: ASRPHGGTQY; j_call: TRBJ2-3; v_call: TRBV19; clone_size: many
cdr3_aa: ATLPGGSVQF; j_call: TRBJ2-1; v_call: TRBV20-1; clone_size: few
cdr3_aa: ASGGLDYGYT; j_call: TRBJ1-2; v_call: TRBV9; clone_size: many
cdr3_aa: SARDRSTGGDTEAF; j_call: TRBJ1-1; v_call: TRBV20-1; clone_size: many
cdr3_aa: ASSRTPGQGGTEAF; j_call: TRBJ1-1; v_call: TRBV4-3; clone_size: few
cdr3_aa: ASSQTSGSYYEQY; j_call: TRBJ2-7; v_call: TRBV13; clone_size: few
cdr3_aa: ASSLVKGNYNEQF; j_call: TRBJ2-1; v_call: TRBV7-9; clone_size: many
cdr3_aa: ASSWDIPSYNEQF; j_call: TRBJ2-1; v_call: TRBV5-5; clone_size: few
cdr3_aa: ASSLALGLSGRSSYNEQF; j_call: TRBJ2-1; v_call: TRBV12-3/TRBV12-4; clone_size: many
cdr3_aa: SARDSEAPTYEQY; j_call: TRBJ2-7; v_call: TRBV20-1; clone_size: many
cdr3_aa: ASSSLWREKNNEQF; j_call: TRBJ2-1; v_call: TRBV11-3; clone_size: many
cdr3_aa: ASSLSDRGGHGYT; j_call: TRBJ1-2; v_call: TRBV28; clone_size: many
cdr3_aa: ASSLIGSSEAF; j_call: TRBJ1-1; v_call: TRBV5-1; clone_size: many
cdr3_aa: SAKPAGVEETQY; j_call: TRBJ2-5; v_call: TRBV20-1; clone_size: -
cdr3_aa: ASSRGVWLAGVDTDTQY; j_call: TRBJ2-3; v_call: TRBV11-2; clone_size: -
cdr3_aa: ASSRLAGVHEQF; j_call: TRBJ2-1; v_call: TRBV4-1; clone_size: -
cdr3_aa: ASSFDYEQY; j_call: TRBJ2-7; v_call: TRBV2; clone_size: many
cdr3_aa: ASSLGFRTGGTDTQY; j_call: TRBJ2-3; v_call: TRBV7-2; clone_size: many
cdr3_aa: ASSPPGSANQETQY; j_call: TRBJ2-5; v_call: TRBV18; clone_size: -
cdr3_aa: ASSFHDRGPYEQY; j_call: TRBJ2-7; v_call: TRBV7-2; clone_size: many
cdr3_aa: ASSLLRGIGEQY; j_call: TRBJ2-7; v_call: TRBV19; clone_size: few
cdr3_aa: ASTQVGGGSSYNEQF; j_call: TRBJ2-1; v_call: TRBV14; clone_size: -
cdr3_aa: ASTTWGTDSGANVLT; j_call: TRBJ2-6; v_call: TRBV2; clone_size: many
cdr3_aa: ASKGAGGSTGELF; j_call: TRBJ2-2; v_call: TRBV19; clone_size: -
cdr3_aa: ASSAPAWNEQF; j_call: TRBJ2-1; v_call: TRBV28; clone_size: many
cdr3_aa: ASSYGGRPEAGGIFAGELF; j_call: TRBJ2-2; v_call: TRBV6-9; clone_size: -
cdr3_aa: ASSVVLGELF; j_call: TRBJ2-2; v_call: TRBV9; clone_size: -
cdr3_aa: ASSLVGVGETQY; j_call: TRBJ2-5; v_call: TRBV7-9; clone_size: many
cdr3_aa: ASSQGEVSSYNEQF; j_call: TRBJ2-1; v_call: TRBV4-1; clone_size: -
cdr3_aa: ASSPFPLAGRMVTETQY; j_call: TRBJ2-5; v_call: TRBV11-2; clone_size: many
cdr3_aa: ASSFLTSGYNEQF; j_call: TRBJ2-1; v_call: TRBV5-1; clone_size: many
cdr3_aa: ASSLVGQAYGYT; j_call: TRBJ1-2; v_call: TRBV5-4; clone_size: -
cdr3_aa: ASREGRYQETQY; j_call: TRBJ2-5; v_call: TRBV28; clone_size: few